This T cell receptor (beta chain) was obtained from a study of cytomegalovirus exposure and HLA in healthy donors. Study-level points and caveats: Segments of the TCR beta V type were, in most cases, productive about 87% or about 30% of the time in an earlier analysis.

The sample holds a few counts of this clone. Antigen specificity is unknown. The CDR3 is 13 amino acids. Trimming took off 0 bases at V and 10 bases at J, with 10 bases between the two ends. Germline loops: CDR1 MNHEY, CDR2 SVGAGI. PCR used 60 Vbeta primers and 13 Jbeta primers. Data came from immunoSEQ multiplex PCR; TCRdb stores just in-frame clones and leaves some out. The table includes under 90,000 clones, about 75% detected once. J is TRBJ1-3 and V is TRBV6-5, with unresolved D. The clonotype comes from a man aged 35 to 55 in good health and CMV-seronegative. The sequenced sample was PBMCs. CDR3 protein: CASSYSASATIYF. The CDR3 region has the DNA TGTGCCAGCAGTTACTCGGCCAGCGCGACCATATATTTT.